One sample yielded the 8 T cell receptor beta chains listed below, sequenced in a study of blood T cells in healthy people across ages. The use of a sample-barcoded 5' primer and a J-beta primer mix characterized a second PCR of about 7 to 12 cycles. TCRdb reanalysed the 5' RACE reads using MiXCR and keeps one entry per CDR3 protein. This sample has around 1,000,000 distinct CDR3 sequences, with around 25% found just once. Another study also made use of these data, one on T cells of mothers and their children.

Sequencing used blood. Every receptor here comes from a girl aged 2 to 10 in good health.

The chain links TRBV6-5 to TRBJ2-7; D may be TRBD2 (6 bases). The CDR3 length is 13 residues. The germline V gene encodes CDR1 MNHEY and CDR2 SVGAGI. V dropped 2 bases and J dropped 9 bases, with 14 bases sitting between them. In DNA form, the CDR3 reads TGTGCCAGCAGTTACGACACCGTGGGGGGGCAGTACTTC. Amino acid sequence: CASSYDTVGGQYF.

Only a few counts were recorded for this clonotype. The genes are TRBV7-2 and TRBJ2-5; D gene unclear. This CDR3 region has 14 residues. Germline-derived CDR1 and CDR2 are SGHTA and FQGNSA. Trimming removed 7 bases at V and 2 bases at J, with 14 bases between. The chain's CDR3 is CASTLGSIQETQYF. CDR3 nucleotides: TGTGCCAGCACCCTAGGGTCCATTCAAGAGACCCAGTACTTC.

The rearrangement links TRBV7-9 to TRBJ1-1, with D uncertain. CDR1 SEHNR and CDR2 FQNEAQ come from the germline V gene (reference sequence). The length of the CDR3 is 11 residues. V lost 1 base and J lost 8, with 5 bases in between. CDR3 sequence (DNA): TGTGCCAGCAGCTTAGACCAGGAAGCTTTCTTT. Protein: CASSLDQEAFF. Full variable domain (missing parts from reference TRBV7-9 and TRBJ1-1): DTGVSQNPRHKITKRGQNVTFRCDPISEHNRLYWYRQTLGQGPEFLTYFQNEAQLEKSRLLSDRFSAERPKGSFSTLEIQRTEQGDSAMYLCASSLDQEAFFGQGTRLTVV.

J is TRBJ2-3 and V is TRBV9; 7 bases align to TRBD1. V was clipped by 3 bases and J by 4 bases; unmatched bases: 11. This CDR3 spans 16 amino acids. In germline, CDR1 is SGDLS, CDR2 YYNGEE. CDR3 region: CASSEGTAASPDTQYF. The CDR3 DNA follows: TGTGCCAGCAGCGAGGGGACAGCTGCGTCTCCAGATACGCAGTATTTT. Full variable domain (outside the CDR3, taken from reference TRBV9 and TRBJ2-3): DSGVTQTPKHLITATGQRVTLRCSPRSGDLSVYWYQQSLDQGLQFLIQYYNGEERAKGNILERFSAQQFPDLHSELNLSSLELGDSALYFCASSEGTAASPDTQYFGPGTRLTVL.

This clonotype has only a few counts. This chain connects TRBV28 to TRBJ2-5; 8 bases agree with TRBD2. The J call may be mistaken, given a closer DNA end match to TRBJ2-1. Germline CDR1 is MDHEN and CDR2 is SYDVKM. The CDR3 runs to 14 residues. The CDR3, as DNA: TGTGCCAGCAGTAAGGGACTAGTGGATCATGAGCAGTTCTTC. Its translation is CASSKGLVDHEQFF.

This clonotype has just a few counts. The chain employs TRBV27 and TRBJ2-7, with D unclear. The V end was cut by 3 bases, the J end by 2 bases, with 17 bases between. CDR3 length: 16 amino acids. Germline lookup yields CDR1 MNHEY and CDR2 SMNVEV (reference sequence). As DNA, the CDR3 is TGTGCCAGCAGTTTCCCTACTTGCCTGAACCCCTACGAGCAGTACTTC. This encodes CASSFPTCLNPYEQYF.

The rearrangement joins TRBV3-1 to TRBJ2-7, with D perhaps matching TRBD2 (6 bases). From germline, CDR1 is LGHDT and CDR2 YNNKEL (reference sequence). The CDR3 is 15 amino acids. The V gene lost 2 bases and the J gene lost 3 bases, with 14 bases spanning the gap. Here the CDR3 DNA reads TGTGCCAGCAGCCAAAGGGACTTAACCTACTACGAGCAGTACTTC. It translates to CASSQRDLTYYEQYF.

There are a few counts of this clonotype. V gene TRBV19 combines with J gene TRBJ1-5; D not resolved. Trimming pared 5 bases from V and 8 bases from J, leaving 13 bases between. CDR1 LNHDA and CDR2 SQIVND come from the germline V gene (reference sequence). The CDR3 is made up of 13 amino acids. The CDR3 is CASSETHREPQHF. As DNA, the CDR3 is TGTGCCAGTAGTGAGACTCACCGGGAGCCCCAGCATTTT.